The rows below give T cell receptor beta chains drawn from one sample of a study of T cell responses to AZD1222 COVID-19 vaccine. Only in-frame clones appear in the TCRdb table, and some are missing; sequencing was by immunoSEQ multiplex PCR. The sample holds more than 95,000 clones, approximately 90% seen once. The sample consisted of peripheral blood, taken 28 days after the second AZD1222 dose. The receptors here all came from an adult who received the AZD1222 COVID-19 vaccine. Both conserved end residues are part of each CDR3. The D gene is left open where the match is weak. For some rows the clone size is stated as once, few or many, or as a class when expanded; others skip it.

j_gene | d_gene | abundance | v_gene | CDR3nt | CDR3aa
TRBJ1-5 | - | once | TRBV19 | TGTGCCAGTAGTATGAGGGTTGGGATTAGCAATCAGCCCCAGCATTTT | CASSMRVGISNQPQHF
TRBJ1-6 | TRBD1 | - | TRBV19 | TGTGCCAGTAGCCCAGGGACAGGGAATTCACCCCTCCACTTT | CASSPGTGNSPLHF
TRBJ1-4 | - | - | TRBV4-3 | TGCGCCAGCAGCCCCTATGGGGATGAAAAACTGTTTTTT | CASSPYGDEKLFF
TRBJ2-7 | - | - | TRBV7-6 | TGTGCCAGCAGCGCATATAGCGGCCAAACCTACGAGCAGTACTTC | CASSAYSGQTYEQYF
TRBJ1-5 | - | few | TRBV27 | TGTGCCAGCAGTACAGGGTTGGTTCAGCCCCAGCATTTT | CASSTGLVQPQHF
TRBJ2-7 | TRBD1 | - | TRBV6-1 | TGTGCCAGCAGTGAACTCAGGGGGCGGCACGAGCAGTACTTC | CASSELRGRHEQYF
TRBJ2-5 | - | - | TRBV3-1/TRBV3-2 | TGTGCCAGCTCCTCCACCTATACAGTCCAAGAGACCCAGTACTTC | CASSSTYTVQETQYF
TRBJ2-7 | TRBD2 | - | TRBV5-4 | TGTGCCAGCAGCTCGAAGACTAGCGGAACCTACGAGCAGTACTTC | CASSSKTSGTYEQYF
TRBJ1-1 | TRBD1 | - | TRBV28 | TGTGCCAGCAACCTACAGGGGGCGGCCACTGAAGCTTTCTTT | CASNLQGAATEAFF
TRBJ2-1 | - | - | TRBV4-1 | TGCGCCAGCAGCCATGCAAGCGGCAATGAGCAGTTCTTC | CASSHASGNEQFF
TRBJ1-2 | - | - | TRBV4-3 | TGCGCCAGCAGCCAAGACCGGGCCACACTAAACTATGGCTACACCTTC | CASSQDRATLNYGYTF
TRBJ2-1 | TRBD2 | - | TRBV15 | TGTGCCACCAGCCCACGGCGGGAGGGCATAGATGAGCAGTTCTTC | CATSPRREGIDEQFF
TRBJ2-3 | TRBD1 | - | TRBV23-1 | TGCGCCAGCAGTCAATACAGGACAGGGTCCACAGATACGCAGTATTTT | CASSQYRTGSTDTQYF
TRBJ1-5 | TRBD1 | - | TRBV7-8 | TGTGCCAGCAGCGAGAGGGGGCGTAATCAGCCCCAGCATTTT | CASSERGRNQPQHF
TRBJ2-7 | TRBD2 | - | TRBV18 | TGTGCCAGCTCACCTGGACTAGCCGACGAGCAGTACTTC | CASSPGLADEQYF
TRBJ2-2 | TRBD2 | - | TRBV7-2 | TGTGCCAGCAGCCTGGTAACACTAGCGGGGGGCACCGGGGAGCTGTTTTTT | CASSLVTLAGGTGELFF
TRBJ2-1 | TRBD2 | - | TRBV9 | TGTGCCAGCAGCGTAGTCGCGGGGGGGCTCTATGAGCAGTTCTTC | CASSVVAGGLYEQFF
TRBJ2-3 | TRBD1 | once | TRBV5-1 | TGCGCCAGCAGCTCCCAGGGGGCCCTCACAGATACGCAGTATTTT | CASSSQGALTDTQYF
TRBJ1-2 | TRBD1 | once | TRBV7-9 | TGTGCCAGCAGCTTAGCTTTGGCAGGGGGTCACTATGGCTACACCTTC | CASSLALAGGHYGYTF
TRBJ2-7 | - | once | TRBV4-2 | TGTGCCAGCAGCCAAGATGACTCCTATACCTACGAGCAGTACTTC | CASSQDDSYTYEQYF
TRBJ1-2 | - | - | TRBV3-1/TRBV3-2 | TGTGCCAGCAGAGGGGGAAGTGAAGGTGGCTACACCTTC | CASRGGSEGGYTF
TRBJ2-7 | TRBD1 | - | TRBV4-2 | TGTGCCAGCAGCCAACTGTCAGGACAGGGGAGGCGCGAGCAGTACTTC | CASSQLSGQGRREQYF
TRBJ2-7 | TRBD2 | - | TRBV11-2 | TGTGCCAGCAGCAGAAGCGGGAGAGGCTACGAGCAGTACTTC | CASSRSGRGYEQYF
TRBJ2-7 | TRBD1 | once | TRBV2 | TGTGCCAGCAGGCCGGGAAGGGACAGCTACTACGAGCAGTACTTC | CASRPGRDSYYEQYF
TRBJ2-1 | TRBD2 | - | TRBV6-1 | TGTGCCAGCAGTGAATCCCTCCACGGGGGGGCTCGTAATGAGCAGTTCTTC | CASSESLHGGARNEQFF
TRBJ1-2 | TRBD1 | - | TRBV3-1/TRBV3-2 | TGTGCCAGCAGCCTAGCGGGACAGGGGGGCGGGAGCTATGGCTACACCTTC | CASSLAGQGGGSYGYTF
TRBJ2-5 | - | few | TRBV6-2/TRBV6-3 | TGTGCCAGCAGCCTAGGGGAGACCCAGTACTTC | CASSLGETQYF
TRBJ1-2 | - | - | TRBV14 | TGTGCCAGCAGCCAAGACTTGGGGGGCTGGAATGGCTACACCTTC | CASSQDLGGWNGYTF
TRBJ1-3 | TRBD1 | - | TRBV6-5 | TGTGCCAGCAAAACAGGGGGCTCTGGAAACACCATATATTTT | CASKTGGSGNTIYF
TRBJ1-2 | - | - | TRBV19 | TGTGCCAGTAGTATAACAGGCACTAACTATGGCTACACCTTC | CASSITGTNYGYTF
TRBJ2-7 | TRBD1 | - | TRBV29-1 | TGCAGCGGCCAAGGGGGCCACGAGCAGTACTTC | CSGQGGHEQYF
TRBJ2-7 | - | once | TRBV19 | TGTGCCAGTACGAGCAGGGGTGGGAACGAGCAGTACTTC | CASTSRGGNEQYF
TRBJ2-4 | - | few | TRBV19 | TGTGCCAGTAGTATGTGGGGCCGGGGGAACATTCAGTACTTC | CASSMWGRGNIQYF
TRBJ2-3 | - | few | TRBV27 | TGTGCCAGCAGTTTCTCCCCTAGCACAGATACGCAGTATTTT | CASSFSPSTDTQYF
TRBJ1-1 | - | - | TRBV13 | TGTGCCAGCAGTCACCTGGGGGCTAGAAACACTGAAGCTTTCTTT | CASSHLGARNTEAFF
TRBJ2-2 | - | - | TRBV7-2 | TGTGCCAGCAGCTTGACTAGGGGTGGCGGGGAGCTGTTTTTT | CASSLTRGGGELFF
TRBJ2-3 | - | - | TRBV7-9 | TGTGCCAGCAGCACAACAGATACGCAGTATTTT | CASSTTDTQYF
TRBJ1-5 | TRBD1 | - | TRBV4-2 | TGTGCCAGCAGCCTTGGTATTAGGCCAAACAGGGGTGGAAGCAATCAGCCCCAGCATTTT | CASSLGIRPNRGGSNQPQHF
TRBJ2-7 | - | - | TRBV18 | TGTGCCAGCTCACAGAATGCAATGGGGGCAGGGGACTACGAGCAGTACTTC | CASSQNAMGAGDYEQYF